Below, 24 T cell receptor beta chains from the same sample are listed, as sequenced in a study of CD8 T cells in ankylosing spondylitis (dated by TCRdb to the late 2010s). Their recognized antigens are unknown. The study at large found these results: Blood from ankylosing spondylitis patients appeared to be characterized by a TCR beta motif composed of roughly eight highly homologous amino acid variants.

The library was prepared using 5' RACE. Sequencing used an Illumina HiSeq 2500. Through fastp at Q25 and MiXCR, TCRdb rebuilt clones from the public reads, retaining in-frame beta chains. Rows are unified per CDR3 protein, each entry keeping the most common DNA and genes. The sample table holds more than 400,000 distinct CDR3 sequences, of which about 5.4% were seen once. The top ten clones comprise 3% to 4% of the sample. The sequenced sample consisted of blood, either unsorted or a sorted T cell fraction (not recorded which). These receptors all stem from a male donor with ankylosing spondylitis.

The rearrangement joins TRBV5-1 to TRBJ1-1; D is unclear. The length of the CDR3 is 15 residues. The germline CDR1 and CDR2 sequences are SGHRS and YFSETQ. Trimming left V 6 bases short and J 0 bases short, with 15 bases between. In nucleotides, the CDR3 is TGCGCCAGCACCAAAGGGTATGATATGAACACTGAAGCTTTCTTT. As protein: CASTKGYDMNTEAFF.

This clonotype was recorded many times. The rearrangement uses TRBV5-1 and TRBJ2-1; 7 nucleotides match TRBD2. The CDR3 totals 15 residues. Germline V lookup: CDR1 SGHRS, CDR2 YFSETQ. Unmatched junction bases numbered 7, after V lost 3 bases and J lost 4 bases. The CDR3 sequence: CASSSQAGTYNEQFF. The CDR3 coding sequence is TGCGCCAGCAGCTCCCAAGCGGGAACTTACAATGAGCAGTTCTTC.

This clonotype was recorded many times. The chain couples TRBV20-1 to TRBJ1-4; 9 nucleotides line up with TRBD1. V lost 6 bases and J lost 8; bases outside the gene matches: 7. Germline V gene data show CDR1 as DFQATT and CDR2 as SNEGSKA (reference sequence). CDR3 length: 13 residues. CDR3 protein: CSASTGGGEKLFF. The CDR3 nucleotides are TGCAGTGCCTCGACAGGGGGAGGGGAAAAACTGTTTTTT.

This clonotype was seen more than once but under ten times. The CDR3 coding sequence is TGTGCCAGCAGCTTAGTCCCCGGAATCAATGAAAAACTGTTTTTT. This codes for CASSLVPGINEKLFF. This chain links TRBV7-2 with TRBJ1-4; no clear D. Germline V gene sequence: CDR1 SGHTA, CDR2 FQGNSA. Trimming shortened V by 1 base and J by 5 bases, and 11 bases separated the two germline ends. This CDR3 has 15 amino acids.

This clonotype was recorded at least ten times. CDR3 DNA: TGTGCCAGCTCACCCGGGGGGACAGGGGTTGCCTACGAGCAGTACTTC. This sequence encodes CASSPGGTGVAYEQYF. The chain carries TRBV18 and TRBJ2-7, with 10 bases that match TRBD1. There are 16 residues in the CDR3. J lost 2 bases, V lost 3 bases, and 7 bases had no gene match. Germline loops: CDR1 KGHSH, CDR2 LQKENI.

The chain carries TRBV20-1 and TRBJ2-1, with D uncertain. V lost 4 bases and J 4 bases, leaving 17 bases between the germline ends. The CDR3 contains 15 residues. From germline, CDR1 is DFQATT and CDR2 SNEGSKA (reference sequence). In nucleotides, the CDR3 is TGCAGTGCTATATCCGCTGGACGGACGTACAATGAGCAGTTCTTC. Its protein product is CSAISAGRTYNEQFF.

This clonotype was observed a handful of times. The chain employs TRBV4-1 and TRBJ1-2; no clear D gene. Germline V gene lookup returns CDR1 MGHRA and CDR2 YSYEKL. The CDR3 is 15 residues long. The V and J ends lost 1 base and 3 bases respectively, with 12 bases between them. The CDR3 here is CASSQARSRHYGYTF. CDR3 sequence (DNA): TGCGCCAGCAGCCAAGCCAGGAGCAGGCACTATGGCTACACCTTC.

Concerning this clonotype: This clone may be a read error of a much larger clone one base away. The rearrangement joins TRBV4-3 to TRBJ2-3; TRBD1 or TRBD2 may be the D gene (5 bases each). The CDR3 runs 12 residues. Germline CDR1 and CDR2: LGHNA and YSLEER. This CDR3 is CTSSQDGGTQYF. DNA of the CDR3: TGCACCAGCAGCCAAGATGGGGGTACGCAGTATTTT.

This chain connects TRBV11-2 to TRBJ2-5; D call uncertain. This CDR3 spans 15 amino acids. V was cut by 7 bases and J by 4 bases, with 19 bases left in between. Germline values: CDR1 SGHAT, CDR2 FQNNGV. Here the CDR3 DNA reads TGTGCCAGCACCCGAGTCCCGTGGGTTGGAGAGACCCAGTACTTC. This translates into CASTRVPWVGETQYF.

This clonotype was detected many times. The chain is built from TRBV27 and TRBJ2-1, with 9 bases matching TRBD2. The CDR3 extends over 16 amino acids. Per germline, CDR1 MNHEY and CDR2 SMNVEV (reference sequence). V was clipped by 5 bases and J by 4 bases; unmatched bases: 9. CDR3 sequence reads: CASSRRAGGKYNEQFF. CDR3 coding DNA: TGTGCCAGCAGTCGGCGGGCGGGGGGGAAATACAATGAGCAGTTCTTC.

This clonotype has at least ten counts. The chain carries TRBV7-9 and TRBJ1-2; a possible D gene is TRBD1 (6 bases). Trimming pared 7 bases from V and 6 bases from J, leaving 18 bases between. From germline, CDR1 is SEHNR and CDR2 FQNEAQ (reference sequence). The CDR3 runs 14 residues. The DNA for the CDR3 is TGTGCCAGCAACTCGGACAGCGCCTTTAATGGCTACACCTTC. It yields the protein CASNSDSAFNGYTF.

This clonotype was seen repeatedly, ten times or more. The V and J genes are TRBV29-1 and TRBJ2-7; D is unclear. The CDR3 length is 11 residues. Trimming stripped 6 bases from V and 1 base from J, with 7 bases between. CDR1 and CDR2 from the germline V gene are SQVTM and ANQGSEA. CDR3 region: CSVQESYEQYF. The CDR3 bases are TGCAGCGTCCAGGAGTCCTACGAGCAGTACTTC.

This clonotype occurred a few times. The rearrangement links TRBV6-1 to TRBJ1-1, with 7 bases matching TRBD1. V shed 8 bases, J shed 3 bases, and the junction held 9 bases outside the gene matches. CDR3 length: 14 residues. In germline, CDR1 is MNHNS, CDR2 SASEGT. The CDR3: CASAQGGGYTEAFF. DNA for the CDR3: TGTGCCAGCGCCCAAGGGGGCGGATACACTGAAGCTTTCTTT.

This chain connects TRBV15 to TRBJ1-6, with D hard to call. Trimming took off 1 base at V and 5 bases at J, with 9 bases between the two ends. Germline CDR1 and CDR2: LNHNV and YYDKDF (reference sequence). The CDR3 is made up of 15 amino acids. The CDR3 is CATSRARGDNSPLHF. In DNA form, the CDR3 reads TGTGCCACCAGCAGAGCCCGCGGGGATAATTCACCCCTCCACTTT.

CDR3 sequence: CASSQEPPGTVSYEQYF. The CDR3 region has the DNA TGCGCCAGCAGCCAAGAACCCCCCGGGACTGTCTCCTACGAGCAGTACTTC. The chain combines TRBV4-3 with TRBJ2-7, with D possibly being TRBD2 (6 bases). The CDR3 covers 17 residues. Germline CDR1 reads LGHNA; CDR2 reads YSLEER. Trimming pared 0 bases from V and 0 bases from J, leaving 15 bases between.

This clonotype was counted many times. V is TRBV29-1 and J is TRBJ2-3; 8 nucleotides match TRBD1. Germline values: CDR1 SQVTM, CDR2 ANQGSEA. The V segment lost 4 bases and the J segment 3 bases; nucleotides outside the gene matches: 6. This CDR3 contains 14 residues. CDR3 DNA: TGCAGCGTTGCCGCAGGGGGCTTGACAGATACGCAGTATTTT. It specifies CSVAAGGLTDTQYF.

A few counts support this clonotype. The V gene is TRBV2, the J gene TRBJ2-7, with 14 bases identical to TRBD2. J gave up 5 bases and V 7 bases, and 4 bases lay outside the gene matches. Germline CDR1 and CDR2: SNHLY and FYNNEI. The length of the CDR3 is 14 residues. The CDR3 reads CASTGLAGGHEQYF. The CDR3, as DNA: TGTGCCAGCACCGGACTAGCGGGAGGCCACGAGCAGTACTTC.

There are many counts of this clonotype. V and J are TRBV4-1 and TRBJ1-1; 7 bases are a match to TRBD1. V was pared by 3 bases and J by 1 base, with 5 bases of the junction left unmatched. The CDR3 is made up of 15 amino acids. Germline V CDR1 and CDR2: MGHRA, YSYEKL. The CDR3 region is CASSHLGQRNTEAFF. The CDR3 DNA follows: TGCGCCAGCAGCCACCTGGGACAGCGGAACACTGAAGCTTTCTTT.

This clonotype came up many times. The chain employs TRBV20-1 and TRBJ2-5; D gene unclear. Trimming stripped 0 bases from V and 5 bases from J, with 16 bases between. The V gene's germline CDR1 is DFQATT and CDR2 SNEGSKA (reference sequence). The CDR3 is 15 amino acids. The DNA for the CDR3 is TGCAGTGCTAGAGATCCGCAGGAGTTGTTGGAGACCCAGTACTTC. Its translation is CSARDPQELLETQYF.

In this sample, this clonotype turned up many times. The chain is built from TRBV20-1 and TRBJ1-3, with D tentatively TRBD1 (5 bases). This CDR3 spans 11 amino acids. V gave up 4 bases and J gave up 7 bases, with 8 bases separating them. Germline V gene data show CDR1 as DFQATT and CDR2 as SNEGSKA (reference sequence). The CDR3 DNA follows: TGCAGTGCTACAGGGTTGAACACCATATATTTT. It yields the protein CSATGLNTIYF.

This clonotype was recorded at least ten times. This chain uses TRBV12-3 or TRBV12-4 with TRBJ1-2; D gene ambiguous. The CDR3 loop spans 11 amino acids. V lost 6 bases and J 8 bases, leaving 10 bases between the germline ends. The CDR3 coding sequence is TGTGCCAGCAGCGAACTTGGGGGCTACACCTTC. Amino acid sequence: CASSELGGYTF.

In this sample, this clonotype turned up many times. The genes are TRBV12-3 or TRBV12-4 and TRBJ2-2; D is possibly TRBD1 or TRBD2 (5 bases each). V was clipped by 7 bases and J by 6 bases, with 12 bases between them. The CDR3 spans 13 residues. The CDR3 reads CASTWDGAGELFF. The CDR3 DNA reads as TGTGCCAGCACTTGGGACGGAGCCGGGGAGCTGTTTTTT.

Many counts were recorded for this clonotype. The V gene is TRBV4-3, the J gene TRBJ2-1; possibly TRBD1 for D (6 bases). Germline-derived CDR1 and CDR2 are LGHNA and YSLEER. V lost 4 bases and J 4 bases, leaving 14 bases between the germline ends. The CDR3 covers 15 residues. The CDR3 DNA is TGCGCCAGCAGCCTGGTGACAGGCGGATACAATGAGCAGTTCTTC. This translates into CASSLVTGGYNEQFF.

This clonotype appeared many times. The J gene is TRBJ1-2, the V gene TRBV29-1; 9 nucleotides align to TRBD1. The ends lost 5 bases at V and 3 bases at J; junction bases unmatched: 4. The CDR3 sequence is 13 residues long. Germline CDR1 is SQVTM and CDR2 is ANQGSEA. CDR3 sequence (DNA): TGCAGCGTTATCCGGGACAGGGACTATGGCTACACCTTC. It translates to CSVIRDRDYGYTF. Looking up the rest from reference TRBV29-1 and TRBJ1-2 gives the full variable domain: SAVISQKPSRDICQRGTSLTIQCQVDSQVTMMFWYRQQPGQSLTLIATANQGSEATYESGFVIDKFPISRPNLTFSTLTVSNMSPEDSSIYLCSVIRDRDYGYTFGSGTRLTVV.